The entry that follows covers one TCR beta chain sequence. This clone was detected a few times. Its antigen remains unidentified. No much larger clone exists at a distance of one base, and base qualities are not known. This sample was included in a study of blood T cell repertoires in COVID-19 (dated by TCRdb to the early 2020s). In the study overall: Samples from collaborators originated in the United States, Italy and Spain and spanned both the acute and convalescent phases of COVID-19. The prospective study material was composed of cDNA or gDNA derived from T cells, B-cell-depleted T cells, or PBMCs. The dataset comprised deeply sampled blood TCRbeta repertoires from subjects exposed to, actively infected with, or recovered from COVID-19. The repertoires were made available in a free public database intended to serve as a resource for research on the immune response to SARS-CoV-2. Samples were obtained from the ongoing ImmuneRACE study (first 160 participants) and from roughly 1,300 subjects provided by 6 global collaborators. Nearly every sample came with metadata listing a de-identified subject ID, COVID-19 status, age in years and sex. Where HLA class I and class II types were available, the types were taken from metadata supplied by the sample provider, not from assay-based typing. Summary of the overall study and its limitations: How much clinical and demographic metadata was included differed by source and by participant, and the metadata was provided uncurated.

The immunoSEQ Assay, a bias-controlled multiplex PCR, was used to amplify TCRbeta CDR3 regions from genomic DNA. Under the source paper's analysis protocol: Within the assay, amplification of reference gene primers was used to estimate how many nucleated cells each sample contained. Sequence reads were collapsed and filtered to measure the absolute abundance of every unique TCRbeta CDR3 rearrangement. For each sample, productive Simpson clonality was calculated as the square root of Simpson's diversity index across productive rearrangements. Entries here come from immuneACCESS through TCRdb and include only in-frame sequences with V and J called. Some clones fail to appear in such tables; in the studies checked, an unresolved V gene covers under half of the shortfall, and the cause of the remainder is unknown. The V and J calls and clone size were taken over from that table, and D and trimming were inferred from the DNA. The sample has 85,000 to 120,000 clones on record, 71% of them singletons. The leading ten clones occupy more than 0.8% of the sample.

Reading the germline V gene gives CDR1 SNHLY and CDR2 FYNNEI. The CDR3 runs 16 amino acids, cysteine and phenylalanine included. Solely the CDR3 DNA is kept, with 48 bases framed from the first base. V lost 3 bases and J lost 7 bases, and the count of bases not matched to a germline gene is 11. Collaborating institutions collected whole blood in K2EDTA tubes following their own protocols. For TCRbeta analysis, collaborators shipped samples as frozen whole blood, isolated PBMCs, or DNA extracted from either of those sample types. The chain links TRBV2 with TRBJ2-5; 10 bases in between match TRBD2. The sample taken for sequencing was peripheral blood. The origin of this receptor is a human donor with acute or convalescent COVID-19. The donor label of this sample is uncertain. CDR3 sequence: CASSESGAGGLRTQYF. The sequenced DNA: TGTGCCAGCAGTGAGAGCGGAGCGGGGGGGTTGAGGACCCAGTACTTC.